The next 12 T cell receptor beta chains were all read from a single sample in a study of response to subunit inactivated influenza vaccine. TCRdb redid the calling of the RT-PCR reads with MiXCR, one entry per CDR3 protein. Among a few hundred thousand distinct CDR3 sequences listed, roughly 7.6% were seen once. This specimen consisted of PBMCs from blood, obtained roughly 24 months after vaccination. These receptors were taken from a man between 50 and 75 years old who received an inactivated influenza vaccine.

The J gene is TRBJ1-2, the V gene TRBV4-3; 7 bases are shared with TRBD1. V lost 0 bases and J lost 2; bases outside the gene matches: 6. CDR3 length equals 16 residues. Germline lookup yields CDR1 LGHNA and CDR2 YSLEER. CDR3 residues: CASSQEGWDSNYGYTF. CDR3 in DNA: TGCGCCAGCAGCCAAGAAGGGTGGGACAGCAACTATGGCTACACCTTC.

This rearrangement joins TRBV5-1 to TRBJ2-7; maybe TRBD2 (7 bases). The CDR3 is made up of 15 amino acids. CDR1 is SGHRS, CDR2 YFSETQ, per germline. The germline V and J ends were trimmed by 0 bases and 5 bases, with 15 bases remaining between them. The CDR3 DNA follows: TGCGCCAGCAGCTTGGTTTCGGGGGGCATGGACGAGCAGTACTTC. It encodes CASSLVSGGMDEQYF.

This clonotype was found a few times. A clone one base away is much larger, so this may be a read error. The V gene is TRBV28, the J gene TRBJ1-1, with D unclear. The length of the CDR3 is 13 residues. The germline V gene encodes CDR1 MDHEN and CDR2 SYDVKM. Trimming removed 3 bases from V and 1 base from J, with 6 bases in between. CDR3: CASSFSQNTEAFF. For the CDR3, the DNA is TGTGCCAGCAGTTTCTCCCAGAACACTGAAGCTTTCTTT.

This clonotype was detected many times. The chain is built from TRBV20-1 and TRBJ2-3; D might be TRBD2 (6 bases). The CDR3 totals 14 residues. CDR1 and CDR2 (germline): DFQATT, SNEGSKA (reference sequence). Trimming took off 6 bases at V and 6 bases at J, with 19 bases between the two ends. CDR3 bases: TGCAGTGCCTTGGAGGCGGGGCCTAGGGATACGCAGTATTTT. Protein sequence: CSALEAGPRDTQYF.

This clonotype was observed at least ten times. This CDR3 reads CASSKWDRGEPQHF. The CDR3 bases are TGTGCCAGCAGCAAATGGGACAGGGGCGAGCCCCAGCATTTT. The chain is built from TRBV21-1 and TRBJ1-5; the table's D call, TRBD1, has no DNA check behind it. TRBV21-1 is given as a pseudogene. The CDR3 is 14 residues long.

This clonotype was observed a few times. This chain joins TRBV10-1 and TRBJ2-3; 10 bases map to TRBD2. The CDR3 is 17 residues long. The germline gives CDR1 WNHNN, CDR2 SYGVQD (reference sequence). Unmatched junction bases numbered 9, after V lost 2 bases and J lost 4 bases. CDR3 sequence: CASSETSGAWGADTQYF. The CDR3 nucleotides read TGCGCCAGCAGTGAGACTAGCGGGGCCTGGGGCGCAGATACGCAGTATTTT.

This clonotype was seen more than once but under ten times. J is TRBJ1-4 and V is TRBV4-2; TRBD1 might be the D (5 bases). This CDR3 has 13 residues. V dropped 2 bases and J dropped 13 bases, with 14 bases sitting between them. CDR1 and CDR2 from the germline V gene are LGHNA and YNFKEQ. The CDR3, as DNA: TGTGCCAGCAGCCAACTGTTTGACAGTCGACTGTTTTTT. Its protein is CASSQLFDSRLFF.

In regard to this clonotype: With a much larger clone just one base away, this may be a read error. This CDR3 is CSARNPAGARHNKQFF. CDR3 sequence (DNA): TGCAGTGCTAGGAACCCGGCGGGGGCCCGGCACAATAAGCAGTTCTTC. This chain connects TRBV20-1 to TRBJ2-1, with a weak D call TRBD2 (7 bases). This CDR3 has 16 residues. Germline CDR1 is DFQATT and CDR2 is SNEGSKA (reference sequence).

The CDR3 is CASSLGGSGVNTGELFF. The CDR3, as DNA: TGTGCCAGCAGCTTGGGTGGTAGCGGGGTGAACACCGGGGAGCTGTTTTTT. The chain carries TRBV7-8 and TRBJ2-2, with 8 bases matching TRBD2. This CDR3 is built from 17 residues. V was pared by 3 bases and J by 1 base, with 7 bases of the junction left unmatched. Germline CDR1 is SGHVS and CDR2 is FQNEAQ.

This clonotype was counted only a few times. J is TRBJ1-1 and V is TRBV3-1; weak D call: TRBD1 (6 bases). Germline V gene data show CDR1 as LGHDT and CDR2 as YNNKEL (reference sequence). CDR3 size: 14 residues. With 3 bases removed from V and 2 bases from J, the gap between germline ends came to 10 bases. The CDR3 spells CASSHGRGNTEAFF. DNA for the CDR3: TGTGCCAGCAGCCACGGCAGGGGTAACACTGAAGCTTTCTTT.

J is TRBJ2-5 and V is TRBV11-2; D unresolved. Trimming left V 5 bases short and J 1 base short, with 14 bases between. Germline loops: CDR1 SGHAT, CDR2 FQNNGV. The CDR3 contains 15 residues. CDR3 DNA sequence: TGTGCCAGCAGCCCCGTGTTGGGAACCCAAGAGACCCAGTACTTC. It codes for CASSPVLGTQETQYF.

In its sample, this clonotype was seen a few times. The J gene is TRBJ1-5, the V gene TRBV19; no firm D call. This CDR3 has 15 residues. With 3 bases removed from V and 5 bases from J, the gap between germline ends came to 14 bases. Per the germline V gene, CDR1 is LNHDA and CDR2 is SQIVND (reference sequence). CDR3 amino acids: CASSMVQRADQPQHF. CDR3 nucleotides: TGTGCCAGTAGTATGGTCCAAAGGGCCGATCAGCCCCAGCATTTT.